Listed below are T cell receptor beta chains from one sample, sequenced in a study of T-cell memory formation after mild COVID-19. Using its own MiXCR run on the 5' RACE reads, TCRdb lists one record per CDR3 protein. The sample lists 190,000 or so distinct CDR3 sequences, 20% to 25% occurring once. The sample taken for sequencing was PBMCs or a T cell subset sorted from them (not recorded which). Receptors originate from an adult woman who had mild COVID-19 (a few samples of this study predate the infection). Cell type and time point are not known. Each CDR3 is given with its conserved first and last residue. D genes are given only for firm matches. Some rows have no size entry. The others give once, few or many, or a class for an expanded clone.

d_call: .; clone_size: few; j_call: TRBJ1-4; v_call: TRBV7-6; cdr3_nt: TGTGCCAGCAGCTTAAGGGGAAGGACAGACGCCGCAACTAATGAAAAACTGTTTTTT; cdr3_aa: CASSLRGRTDAATNEKLFF
d_call: TRBD1; clone_size: few; j_call: TRBJ2-6; v_call: TRBV12-3/TRBV12-4; cdr3_nt: TGTGCCAGCAGTTCCCCGGACAGGGGAGGCAACGTCCTGACTTTC; cdr3_aa: CASSSPDRGGNVLTF
d_call: TRBD2; clone_size: few; j_call: TRBJ2-7; v_call: TRBV4-2; cdr3_nt: TGTGCCAGCAGCCAAGAGTTGGCGGGAGGGCAATACGAGCAGTACTTC; cdr3_aa: CASSQELAGGQYEQYF
d_call: .; clone_size: few; j_call: TRBJ2-5; v_call: TRBV7-9; cdr3_nt: TGTGCCAGCAGCTGGACAGATAATCAAGAGACCCAGTACTTC; cdr3_aa: CASSWTDNQETQYF
d_call: TRBD1; clone_size: .; j_call: TRBJ1-1; v_call: TRBV3-1; cdr3_nt: TGTGCCAGCAGCCAAGAGATTGGGACAGGCCATCCCCCGGTAGCTTTCTTT; cdr3_aa: CASSQEIGTGHPPVAFF
d_call: .; clone_size: .; j_call: TRBJ1-2; v_call: TRBV3-1; cdr3_nt: TGTGCCAGCAGCCAAGATTTATTTTCGGGCGGTTATGGCTACACCTTC; cdr3_aa: CASSQDLFSGGYGYTF
d_call: TRBD1; clone_size: .; j_call: TRBJ1-2; v_call: TRBV12-3/TRBV12-4; cdr3_nt: TGTGCCAGCAGTCCGTCCGGGACAGGACCTATTAACTATGGCTACACCTTC; cdr3_aa: CASSPSGTGPINYGYTF
d_call: .; clone_size: few; j_call: TRBJ2-1; v_call: TRBV27; cdr3_nt: TGTGCCAGCCGGTCCCAGGACTCGACCTACAATGAGCAGTTCTTC; cdr3_aa: CASRSQDSTYNEQFF
d_call: TRBD2; clone_size: few; j_call: TRBJ2-1; v_call: TRBV11-2; cdr3_nt: TGTGCCAGCAGCTCAACGGGACTAGCGGGCTACAATGAGCAGTTCTTC; cdr3_aa: CASSSTGLAGYNEQFF
d_call: .; clone_size: .; j_call: TRBJ2-1; v_call: TRBV7-6; cdr3_nt: TGTGCCAGCAGCTTTGGGCTTAACCCCTACAATGAGCAGTTCTTC; cdr3_aa: CASSFGLNPYNEQFF
d_call: .; clone_size: .; j_call: TRBJ1-1; v_call: TRBV5-1; cdr3_nt: TGCGCCAGCATCTTGCCTTCCGACCGCATGAACACTGAAGCTTTCTTT; cdr3_aa: CASILPSDRMNTEAFF
d_call: TRBD2; clone_size: .; j_call: TRBJ2-1; v_call: TRBV24-1; cdr3_nt: TGTGCCACCAGTGAGTACTCTAGCGGGAGTAAGGTAGGGTCCTACAATGAGCAGTTCTTC; cdr3_aa: CATSEYSSGSKVGSYNEQFF
d_call: .; clone_size: few; j_call: TRBJ1-1; v_call: TRBV12-3/TRBV12-4; cdr3_nt: TGTGCCAGCAGTTTCTGGGGCGAGGTCACTGAAGCTTTCTTT; cdr3_aa: CASSFWGEVTEAFF
d_call: TRBD2; clone_size: many; j_call: TRBJ2-1; v_call: TRBV27; cdr3_nt: TGTGCCAGCAGTCCCGGGACTAGCGGGTTTTACAATGAGCAGTTCTTC; cdr3_aa: CASSPGTSGFYNEQFF
d_call: TRBD1; clone_size: .; j_call: TRBJ1-1; v_call: TRBV14; cdr3_nt: TGTGCCAGCAGCCAAGATCGGGGACAGGGGTTCGCTTTCTTT; cdr3_aa: CASSQDRGQGFAFF
d_call: .; clone_size: .; j_call: TRBJ1-1; v_call: TRBV27; cdr3_nt: TGTGCCAGCAGTTTCCTGTGGGGAGGGGAAACTGAAGCTTTCTTT; cdr3_aa: CASSFLWGGETEAFF
d_call: .; clone_size: few; j_call: TRBJ2-3; v_call: TRBV14; cdr3_nt: TGTGCCAGCAGCCTCGCCCGGGTGGGCCGAGGCACAGATACGCAGTATTTT; cdr3_aa: CASSLARVGRGTDTQYF
d_call: .; clone_size: .; j_call: TRBJ1-5; v_call: TRBV24-1; cdr3_nt: TGTGCCACCAGTGATTTGCAGGCCGACAATCAGCCCCAGCATTTT; cdr3_aa: CATSDLQADNQPQHF
d_call: .; clone_size: .; j_call: TRBJ1-5; v_call: TRBV2; cdr3_nt: TGTGCCAGCAGTGAAGGCAGCTTCGGCAATCAGCCCCAGCATTTT; cdr3_aa: CASSEGSFGNQPQHF
d_call: .; clone_size: .; j_call: TRBJ2-1; v_call: TRBV7-9; cdr3_nt: TGTGCCAGCAGCACCCTTCTCTCCAATGAGCAGTTCTTC; cdr3_aa: CASSTLLSNEQFF
d_call: .; clone_size: .; j_call: TRBJ2-6; v_call: TRBV7-9; cdr3_nt: TGTGCCAGCAGCCCAACCCAGGCTACTGGGGCCAACGTCCTGACTTTC; cdr3_aa: CASSPTQATGANVLTF
d_call: TRBD2; clone_size: .; j_call: TRBJ2-1; v_call: TRBV7-3; cdr3_nt: TGTGCCAGCAGCCGAAAGCCGACTAGCGGGGGCCCCACCTACAATGAGCAGTTCTTC; cdr3_aa: CASSRKPTSGGPTYNEQFF